The subject of this entry is one T cell receptor beta chain. Its antigen is as yet unknown. The record originates from a study of cytomegalovirus exposure and HLA in healthy donors. Primers: 60 Vbeta forward and 13 Jbeta reverse. Produced via immunoSEQ multiplex PCR; TCRdb's table is partial and in-frame only. The sample has about 90,000 clones, less than 80% seen once. Regarding the study as a whole: Immune exposure data for these donors was limited to CMV serostatus.

The sample taken for sequencing was PBMCs. This receptor was obtained from a man aged 25-45 years in good health and CMV-seronegative.

The CDR3 protein is CASSLSGFLTEAFF. The CDR3 coding sequence is TGTGCCAGCAGTTTGTCGGGTTTCTTAACTGAAGCTTTCTTT. The V gene is TRBV27, the J gene TRBJ1-1; D unclear. V was clipped by 3 bases and J by 5 bases, with 13 bases between them. Per the germline V gene, CDR1 is MNHEY and CDR2 is SMNVEV (reference sequence). This CDR3 spans 14 amino acids.